This TCR beta chain was captured in a study of cytomegalovirus exposure and HLA in healthy donors. Turning to the study itself: Both the approximately 120 validation repertoires and the 500 to 700 first-cohort repertoires used the same platform, as reported by a later analysis.

General study findings and limits: Many donors shared some public TCRs, even though most TCR sequences were rare.

The repertoire was sequenced with immunoSEQ multiplex PCR; TCRdb's copy has only in-frame clones and lacks some. The top ten hold over 1.3% of the sample, which has fewer than 250,000 clones, more than 70% seen once. On this clone itself: Its antigen is not identified.

Sequencing input: PBMCs. The clonotype comes from a woman between 18 and 30 years old in good health and CMV-seronegative.

Written as DNA, the CDR3 is TGTGCCAGCAGTCTTCGGACTAGCGACACAGATACGCAGTATTTT. Translation gives CASSLRTSDTDTQYF. This chain uses TRBV27 with TRBJ2-3, with TRBD2 matching over 9 bases. The germline V gene encodes CDR1 MNHEY and CDR2 SMNVEV (reference sequence). V trimming: 5 bases; J trimming: 2 bases; junction bases outside the gene matches: 5. This CDR3 spans 15 amino acids.